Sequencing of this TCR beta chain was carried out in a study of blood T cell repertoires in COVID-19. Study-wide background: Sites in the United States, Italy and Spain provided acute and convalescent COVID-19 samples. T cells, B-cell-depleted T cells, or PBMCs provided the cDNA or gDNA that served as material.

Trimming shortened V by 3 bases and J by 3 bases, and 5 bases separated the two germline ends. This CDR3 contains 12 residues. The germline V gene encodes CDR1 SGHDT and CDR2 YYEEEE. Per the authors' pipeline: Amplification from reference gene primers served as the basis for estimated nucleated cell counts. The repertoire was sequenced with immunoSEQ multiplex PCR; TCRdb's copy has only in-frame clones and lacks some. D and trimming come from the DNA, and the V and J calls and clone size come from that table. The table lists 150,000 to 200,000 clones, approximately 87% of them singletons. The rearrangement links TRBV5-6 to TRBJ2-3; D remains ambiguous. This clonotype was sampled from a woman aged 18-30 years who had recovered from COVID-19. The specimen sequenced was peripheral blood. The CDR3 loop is CASSYRTDTQYF. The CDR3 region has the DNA TGTGCCAGCAGCTATAGAACAGATACGCAGTATTTT. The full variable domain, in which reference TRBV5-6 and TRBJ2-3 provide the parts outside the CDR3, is DAGVTQSPTHLIKTRGQQVTLRCSPKSGHDTVSWYQQALGQGPQFIFQYYEEEERQRGNFPDRFSGHQFPNYSSELNVNALLLGDSALYLCASSYRTDTQYFGPGTRLTVL.